A single sample gave rise to the 21 T cell receptor beta chains below, sequenced in a study of somatic mutations in cytotoxic T cells in rheumatoid arthritis. TCRdb's table, derived via immunoSEQ multiplex PCR, lists solely in-frame clones and lacks some. Of 15,000 to 25,000 clones listed, about four fifths are singletons. The sequenced sample was CD8+ T cells sorted from blood. All receptors derive from a woman between 50 and 59 years old in good health.

The CDR3, as DNA: TGTGCCAGCAGCCAGGTCCACGAGCAGTACTTC. It codes for CASSQVHEQYF. V and J are TRBV7-9 and TRBJ2-7; no clear D gene. The CDR3 is made up of 11 amino acids. Per germline, CDR1 SEHNR and CDR2 FQNEAQ (reference sequence). V shed 5 bases and J shed 5 bases, with 7 bases lying between them.

V and J are TRBV2 and TRBJ2-7, with D perhaps matching TRBD1 (5 bases). CDR3 length: 12 amino acids. Germline lookup yields CDR1 SNHLY and CDR2 FYNNEI. Trimming left V 8 bases short and J 0 bases short, with 8 bases between. CDR3 sequence (DNA): TGTGCCAGCTGGGGCACCTCCTACGAGCAGTACTTC. Translated: CASWGTSYEQYF.

The V and J genes are TRBV18 and TRBJ2-7; D possibly corresponds to TRBD1 (6 bases). Germline CDR1 reads KGHSH; CDR2 reads LQKENI. CDR3 length equals 13 residues. With 2 bases removed from V and 3 bases from J, the gap between germline ends came to 8 bases. CDR3 coding DNA: TGTGCCAGCTCACCAGAACAGGGCTACGAGCAGTACTTC. It translates to CASSPEQGYEQYF.

The rearrangement joins TRBV28 to TRBJ2-1, with 7 bases fitting TRBD1. The germline V gene has CDR1 MDHEN and CDR2 SYDVKM. The V gene end was trimmed by 3 bases and the J gene end by 7 bases; junction bases not matched to a gene: 9. The CDR3 runs 15 residues. This CDR3 is CASSFGDSELNEQFF. The DNA for the CDR3 is TGTGCCAGCAGTTTTGGGGACAGCGAATTGAATGAGCAGTTCTTC.

The V gene is TRBV11-2, the J gene TRBJ2-7; 10 nucleotides line up with TRBD1. The CDR3 is made up of 15 amino acids. Trimming removed 4 bases from V and 5 bases from J; junction bases left unmatched: 8. Germline V gene lookup returns CDR1 SGHAT and CDR2 FQNNGV. Here the CDR3 reads CASSSWDRGGNEQYF. The CDR3 coding sequence is TGTGCCAGCAGCTCCTGGGACAGGGGAGGCAACGAGCAGTACTTC.

This clone has more than one count but fewer than ten. The rearrangement links TRBV10-1 to TRBJ1-1; D is unclear. The ends were cut back, 4 bases at V and 0 bases at J, with 9 bases in the middle. The CDR3 length is 14 residues. Germline loops: CDR1 WNHNN, CDR2 SYGVQD (reference sequence). CDR3 in amino acids: CASSVRALNTEAFF. CDR3 DNA: TGCGCCAGCAGTGTTCGGGCGCTGAACACTGAAGCTTTCTTT.

This chain links TRBV6-1 with TRBJ2-2, with 9 nucleotides matching TRBD2. CDR3 size: 19 residues. J lost 4 bases, V lost 3 bases, and 15 bases had no gene match. CDR1 and CDR2 (germline): MNHNS, SASEGT. CDR3 residues: CASSDNSGLAGGFTGELFF. CDR3 bases: TGTGCCAGCAGTGATAACTCGGGACTAGCAGGGGGTTTCACCGGGGAGCTGTTTTTT.

The chain combines TRBV10-3 with TRBJ2-2, with D perhaps matching TRBD1 (5 bases). Trimming took 10 bases from V and 4 from J, leaving 10 bases between them. CDR3 length equals 12 residues. Germline loops: CDR1 ENHRY, CDR2 SYGVKD. The CDR3 sequence: CASQGSTGELFF. CDR3 DNA sequence: TGTGCCAGCCAGGGCTCCACCGGGGAGCTGTTTTTT.

The chain has TRBV5-4 and TRBJ2-7; D uncertain. The CDR3 is made up of 15 amino acids. Deletions cut 3 bases from V and 1 base from J, with 14 bases between. The germline V gene encodes CDR1 SGHNT and CDR2 YYREEE (reference sequence). The CDR3 loop is CASSSLGGTSYEQYF. CDR3 DNA sequence: TGTGCCAGCAGCTCTCTAGGCGGAACTTCCTACGAGCAGTACTTC. The whole variable domain, remainder taken from reference TRBV5-4 and TRBJ2-7, is ETGVTQSPTHLIKTRGQQVTLRCSSQSGHNTVSWYQQALGQGPQFIFQYYREEENGRGNFPPRFSGLQFPNYSSELNVNALELDDSALYLCASSSLGGTSYEQYFGPGTRLTVT.

V gene TRBV5-1 combines with J gene TRBJ1-1; TRBD1 is a possible D gene (5 bases). The CDR3 runs 14 residues. The germline V gene encodes CDR1 SGHRS and CDR2 YFSETQ. The V and J ends lost 3 bases and 4 bases respectively, with 13 bases between them. The CDR3 bases are TGCGCCAGCAGCTCGAGGACACCGGCCACTGAAGCTTTCTTT. Residues: CASSSRTPATEAFF.

The chain carries TRBV7-8 and TRBJ1-4; TRBD1 aligns across 8 bases. The ends lost 4 bases at V and 13 bases at J; junction bases unmatched: 11. The germline V gene has CDR1 SGHVS and CDR2 FQNEAQ. The CDR3 loop spans 14 amino acids. The CDR3 loop reads CASSSETRGQGLFF. CDR3 DNA sequence: TGTGCCAGCAGCTCTGAGACCAGGGGGCAAGGACTGTTTTTT.

The CDR3 protein is CAWSVGSGNTIYF. For the CDR3, the DNA is TGTGCCTGGAGTGTAGGTTCTGGAAACACCATATATTTT. The chain combines TRBV30 with TRBJ1-3; no reliable D call. Germline CDR1 and CDR2: GTSNPN and SVGIG (reference sequence). The V end was cut by 0 bases, the J end by 1 base, with 4 bases between. The CDR3 totals 13 residues.

The rearrangement links TRBV7-6 to TRBJ2-3; D gene ambiguous. CDR3 length: 13 amino acids. V dropped 1 base and J dropped 14 bases, with 16 bases sitting between them. Germline values: CDR1 SGHVS, CDR2 FNYEAQ. CDR3 loop: CASSLVGLSEAYF. The CDR3, as DNA: TGTGCCAGCAGCTTAGTAGGGCTCTCCGAAGCGTATTTT.

This clone has a single count. V is TRBV19 and J is TRBJ2-3; D might be TRBD1 (5 bases). The CDR3 has 13 amino acids. From germline, CDR1 is LNHDA and CDR2 SQIVND (reference sequence). The V and J ends lost 3 bases and 4 bases respectively, with 8 bases between them. CDR3 DNA: TGTGCCAGTAGTATGACAGACTCAGATACGCAGTATTTT. It encodes CASSMTDSDTQYF.

The CDR3 DNA follows: TGCGCCAGCAGCCAAGATCTGTCAGAGCAAGAGACCCAGTACTTC. It specifies CASSQDLSEQETQYF. The chain carries TRBV4-3 and TRBJ2-5; no clear D. The CDR3 spans 15 residues. From germline, CDR1 is LGHNA and CDR2 YSLEER. V was trimmed by 0 bases and J by 2 bases, leaving 10 bases between them.

This clone rates as medium-sized. The chain recombines TRBV19 with TRBJ1-2, with 8 bases fitting TRBD1. J was trimmed by 2 bases and V by 7 bases; bases with no gene match: 6. There are 14 residues in the CDR3. Germline CDR1 is LNHDA and CDR2 is SQIVND (reference sequence). The CDR3 loop is CASTGTGMNYGYTF. CDR3 coding DNA: TGTGCCAGTACTGGGACAGGTATGAACTATGGCTACACCTTC. Looking up the rest from reference TRBV19 and TRBJ1-2 gives the full variable domain: DGGITQSPKYLFRKEGQNVTLSCEQNLNHDAMYWYRQDPGQGLRLIYYSQIVNDFQKGDIAEGYSVSREKKESFPLTVTSAQKNPTAFYLCASTGTGMNYGYTFGSGTRLTVV.

The V call is TRBV5-6, the J call TRBJ2-7; a possible D gene is TRBD1 (6 bases). This CDR3 is 14 amino acids long. Trimming left V 3 bases short and J 6 bases short, with 16 bases between. CDR1 and CDR2 from the germline V gene are SGHDT and YYEEEE. The CDR3 spells CASSWGHSRFEQYF. CDR3 nucleotide sequence: TGTGCCAGCAGCTGGGGACATTCCCGTTTCGAGCAGTACTTC.

The rearrangement joins TRBV5-5 to TRBJ2-1, with D perhaps TRBD2 (5 bases). The V gene's germline CDR1 is SGHKS and CDR2 YYEKEE (reference sequence). V was pared by 4 bases and J by 10 bases, with 9 bases between. The CDR3 has 11 residues. This CDR3 is CASSPGGEQFF. The CDR3 nucleotides read TGTGCCAGCAGCCCAGGAGGAGAGCAGTTCTTC.

V usage is TRBV7-9 and J usage is TRBJ2-3; D is perhaps TRBD1 (6 bases). With 5 bases removed from V and 2 bases from J, the gap between germline ends came to 14 bases. Germline V CDR1 and CDR2: SEHNR, FQNEAQ (reference sequence). This CDR3 is built from 15 residues. CDR3 amino acids: CASSPQTGLTDTQYF. The CDR3 region has the DNA TGTGCCAGCAGCCCTCAAACAGGGCTCACAGATACGCAGTATTTT.

The chain links TRBV19 to TRBJ1-5, with no clear D. Germline V CDR1 and CDR2: LNHDA, SQIVND (reference sequence). V was trimmed by 6 bases and J by 0 bases, leaving 12 bases between them. This CDR3 has 15 amino acids. This CDR3 is CASRSLRVSNQPQHF. The CDR3 bases are TGTGCCAGTAGAAGTCTCAGAGTTAGCAATCAGCCCCAGCATTTT.

The CDR3 region has the DNA TGTGCCTGGAGTGTAGGAGGAATTCGGAGGGTCGCTTTCTTT. It yields the protein CAWSVGGIRRVAFF. The chain uses TRBV30 and TRBJ1-1, with D hard to call. The CDR3 has 14 amino acids. Looked up from germline, CDR1 is GTSNPN and CDR2 is SVGIG (reference sequence). V gave up 0 bases and J gave up 11 bases, with 19 bases separating them.